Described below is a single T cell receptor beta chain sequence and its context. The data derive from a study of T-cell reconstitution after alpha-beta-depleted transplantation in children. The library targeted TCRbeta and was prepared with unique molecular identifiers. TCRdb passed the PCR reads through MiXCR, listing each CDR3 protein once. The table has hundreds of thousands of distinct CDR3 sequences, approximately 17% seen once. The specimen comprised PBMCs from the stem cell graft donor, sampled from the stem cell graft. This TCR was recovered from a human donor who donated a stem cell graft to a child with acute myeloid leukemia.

As DNA, the CDR3 is TGTGCCAGCAGCAGACCAGGATCCTATTCACCCCTCCACTTT. It encodes CASSRPGSYSPLHF. The chain combines TRBV7-2 with TRBJ1-6, with D uncertain. With 5 bases removed from V and 8 bases from J, the gap between germline ends came to 13 bases. Germline V CDR1 and CDR2: SGHTA, FQGNSA. This CDR3 is built from 14 residues.